The 15 T cell receptor beta chains reported below all come from one sample, sequenced in a study of long-term antiretroviral therapy in people with HIV (dated by TCRdb to between 2021 and 2022). The immunoSEQ hsTCRB v3.0 assay was used at survey level resolution to sequence the TRB variable region. TCRdb limited this immuneACCESS table to in-frame rearrangements with V and J called. A share of clones is missing; checked studies link under half to unresolved V genes, and the rest is unexplained. The sample yields tens of thousands of clones; approximately 81% were counted once. Together, the top ten hold approximately 11% of the sample. The material was unsorted PBMCs, obtained roughly 2.3 years after starting antiretroviral therapy. The receptors were gathered from a man aged 40-49 years with HIV.

V is TRBV6-5 and J is TRBJ1-2; D is ambiguous. The germline V gene encodes CDR1 MNHEY and CDR2 SVGAGI. CDR3 length: 13 residues. V shed 7 bases and J shed 1 base, with 10 bases lying between them. The CDR3 protein is CASKQLNNYGYTF. The CDR3 DNA reads as TGTGCCAGCAAACAGCTTAATAACTATGGCTACACCTTC.

The chain uses TRBV2 and TRBJ1-5; D call uncertain. In germline, CDR1 is SNHLY, CDR2 FYNNEI. The CDR3 is 14 amino acids. V was trimmed by 6 bases and J by 3 bases, leaving 12 bases between them. The CDR3 loop is CASSQELHNQPQHF. Written as DNA, the CDR3 is TGTGCCAGCAGCCAGGAACTACACAATCAGCCCCAGCATTTT.

The V call is TRBV4-1, the J call TRBJ2-7, with TRBD2 matching over 11 bases. J was trimmed by 0 bases and V by 4 bases; bases with no gene match: 14. The CDR3 spans 19 residues. CDR1 and CDR2 from the germline V gene are MGHRA and YSYEKL. CDR3: CASSPWGASGGTDSYEQYF. The CDR3 DNA reads TGCGCCAGCAGCCCGTGGGGGGCTAGCGGGGGGACTGACTCCTACGAGCAGTACTTC.

The sample holds a few counts of this clone. V and J are TRBV12-5 and TRBJ2-2; a weak D match, TRBD2 (6 bases). Germline CDR1 and CDR2: LGHNT and FRNRAP. V lost 6 bases to trimming and J lost 6 bases, with 8 bases between them. The CDR3 loop spans 12 amino acids. The CDR3: CASGGGSGELFF. DNA for the CDR3: TGTGCTAGTGGGGGAGGATCCGGGGAGCTGTTTTTT.

The rearrangement uses TRBV7-2 and TRBJ2-7, with D perhaps matching TRBD2 (7 bases). V shed 5 bases and J shed 2 bases, with 16 bases lying between them. The CDR3 consists of 15 residues. Germline V lookup: CDR1 SGHTA, CDR2 FQGNSA. The CDR3 spells CASSLRGATTYEQYF. The DNA of the CDR3 is TGTGCCAGCAGCCTCCGGGGGGCCACTACCTACGAGCAGTACTTC.

This clone appeared a single time. V and J are TRBV5-1 and TRBJ2-3, with 12 bases aligning to TRBD2. V dropped 2 bases and J dropped 4; count of bases not matched to a gene: 5. The CDR3 runs to 16 residues. Germline CDR1 and CDR2: SGHRS and YFSETQ. This chain's CDR3 is CASSFRLAGGADTQYF. As DNA, the CDR3 is TGCGCCAGCAGCTTTCGGCTAGCGGGAGGGGCAGATACGCAGTATTTT.

The chain uses TRBV5-1 and TRBJ2-7; 7 nucleotides line up with TRBD1. Germline lookup yields CDR1 SGHRS and CDR2 YFSETQ. CDR3 length: 12 amino acids. Trimming at V came to 5 bases and at J to 5 bases, leaving 4 bases not matched to a gene. CDR3 coding DNA: TGCGCCAGCAGTTCGGACAGGAACGAGCAGTACTTC. Translated, it gives CASSSDRNEQYF. The full variable domain, completed using reference TRBV5-1 and TRBJ2-7, is KAGVTQTPRYLIKTRGQQVTLSCSPISGHRSVSWYQQTPGQGLQFLFEYFSETQRNKGNFPGRFSGRQFSNSRSEMNVSTLELGDSALYLCASSSDRNEQYFGPGTRLTVT.

DNA of the CDR3: TGTGCCAGCAGTGGGGGGCGGGGTGGGGAGACCCAGTACTTC. Protein sequence: CASSGGRGGETQYF. The chain links TRBV2 to TRBJ2-5; tentatively, D is TRBD1 or TRBD2 (6 bases each). The CDR3 runs 14 residues. With 4 bases removed from V and 5 bases from J, the gap between germline ends came to 14 bases. Germline assignment: CDR1 SNHLY and CDR2 FYNNEI. Drawing the rest from reference TRBV2 and TRBJ2-5, the complete variable domain is EPEVTQTPSHQVTQMGQEVILRCVPISNHLYFYWYRQILGQKVEFLVSFYNNEISEKSEIFDDQFSVERPDGSNFTLKIRSTKLEDSAMYFCASSGGRGGETQYFGPGTRLLVL.

The V gene is TRBV7-8, the J gene TRBJ2-3; 9 bases match TRBD1. The germline gives CDR1 SGHVS, CDR2 FQNEAQ. CDR3 length: 16 residues. Losses at the gene ends were 1 base for V and 2 bases for J; bases not matched to a gene: 4. CDR3 in DNA: TGTGCCAGCAGCTTAGACAGGGGGCTCAACACAGATACGCAGTATTTT. Its translation: CASSLDRGLNTDTQYF.

The CDR3 sequence is CASSFSPNTEAFF. CDR3 DNA sequence: TGTGCCAGCAGCTTTTCCCCGAACACTGAAGCTTTCTTT. The chain is built from TRBV11-3 and TRBJ1-1; D call uncertain. The CDR3 has 13 residues. CDR1 is SGHNT, CDR2 YENEEA, per germline. The V end lost 3 bases, the J end lost 1 base, and 6 bases lay between the germline ends.

This chain uses TRBV5-5 with TRBJ2-6; D is unclear. Germline CDR1 reads SGHKS; CDR2 reads YYEKEE (reference sequence). This CDR3 is built from 14 residues. The V end was cut by 2 bases, the J end by 1 base, with 4 bases between. The CDR3 DNA is TGTGCCAGCAGCTTTGAGTCTGGGGCCAACGTCCTGACTTTC. This codes for CASSFESGANVLTF.

The CDR3 sequence is CASSNQGLYGYTF. In nucleotides, the CDR3 is TGTGCCAGCAGCAACCAGGGCCTCTATGGCTACACCTTC. The chain recombines TRBV13 with TRBJ1-2; D perhaps matches TRBD1 (5 bases). Between the trimmed V and J ends, which lost 5 bases and 4 bases, there was a span of 11 bases. This CDR3 is built from 13 residues. The V gene's germline CDR1 is PRHDT and CDR2 FYEKMQ (reference sequence).

This rearrangement joins TRBV6-5 to TRBJ2-5; a possible D gene is TRBD2 (5 bases). V was trimmed by 5 bases and J by 5 bases, leaving 12 bases between them. This CDR3 comprises 13 residues. Germline CDR1 reads MNHEY; CDR2 reads SVGAGI. The CDR3 nucleotides read TGTGCCAGCAGTGGGAGTGACGGGGAGACCCAGTACTTC. It is translated as CASSGSDGETQYF.

The chain couples TRBV5-1 to TRBJ2-3, with D possibly being TRBD1 (5 bases). This CDR3 comprises 13 residues. V was clipped by 6 bases and J by 6 bases, with 14 bases between them. CDR1 and CDR2 from the germline V gene are SGHRS and YFSETQ. CDR3 protein: CASTGIATDTQYF. For the CDR3, the DNA is TGCGCCAGCACAGGGATCGCTACGGATACGCAGTATTTT.

The chain is built from TRBV30 and TRBJ2-2; 8 bases line up with TRBD1. The J segment lost 7 bases and the V segment lost 3 bases, leaving 7 bases of the junction unmatched. This CDR3 is 14 amino acids long. Germline V CDR1 and CDR2: GTSNPN, SVGIG (reference sequence). The CDR3 sequence: CAWSGQGGGGELFF. DNA for the CDR3: TGTGCCTGGAGCGGACAGGGTGGGGGCGGGGAGCTGTTTTTT.